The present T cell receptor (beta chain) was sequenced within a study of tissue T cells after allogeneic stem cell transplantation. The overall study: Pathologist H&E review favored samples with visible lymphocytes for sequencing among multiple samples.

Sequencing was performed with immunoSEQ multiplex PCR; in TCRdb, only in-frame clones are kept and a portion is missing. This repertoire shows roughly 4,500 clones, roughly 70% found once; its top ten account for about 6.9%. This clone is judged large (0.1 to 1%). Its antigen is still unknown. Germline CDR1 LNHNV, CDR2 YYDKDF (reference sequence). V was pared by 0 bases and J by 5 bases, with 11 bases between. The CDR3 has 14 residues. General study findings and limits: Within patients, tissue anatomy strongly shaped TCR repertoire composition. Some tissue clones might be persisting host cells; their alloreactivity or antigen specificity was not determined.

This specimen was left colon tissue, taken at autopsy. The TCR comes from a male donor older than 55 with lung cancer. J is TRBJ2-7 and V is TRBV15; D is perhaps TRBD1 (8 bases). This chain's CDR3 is CATSRDTGGDEQYF. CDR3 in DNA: TGTGCCACCAGCAGAGATACAGGGGGGGACGAGCAGTACTTC. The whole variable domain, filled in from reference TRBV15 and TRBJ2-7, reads DAMVIQNPRYQVTQFGKPVTLSCSQTLNHNVMYWYQQKSSQAPKLLFHYYDKDFNNEADTPDNFQSRRPNTSFCFLDIRSPGLGDTAMYLCATSRDTGGDEQYFGPGTRLTVT.